This T cell receptor beta chain derives from a study of blood T cell repertoires in COVID-19. As for the study in general: Some COVID-19 samples were acute and others convalescent; all came from the United States, Italy and Spain. In each case, the material was cDNA or gDNA derived from T cells, B-cell-depleted T cells, or PBMCs.

Germline CDR1 is SGHTS and CDR2 is YDEGEE. The CDR3 covers 13 residues. V lost 1 base to trimming and J lost 3 bases, with 7 bases between them. In the original processing: The authors estimated nucleated cell counts from reference gene primer amplification. Profiled with immunoSEQ multiplex PCR; TCRdb holds only in-frame clones, not every one. The V and J calls and clone size come from that table; D and trimming were worked out from the DNA. Of about 520,000 clones in the sample, approximately 85% were seen once. The TCR sequence derives from a human donor in a cohort sampled during active COVID-19. This chain connects TRBV5-8 to TRBJ1-1; weak D call: TRBD1 (5 bases). Sequencing used peripheral blood. The CDR3 DNA follows: TGTGCCAGCAGCTTGACAGGAGACACTGAAGCTTTCTTT. It translates to CASSLTGDTEAFF.